A single T cell receptor beta chain is shown here with its context. There is no known antigen for this receptor. Base qualities were left out, and no much larger clone turns up one base away. These data originate in a study of shared clonotypes between healthy human individuals (dated by TCRdb to 2018 to 2021). Concerning the study at large: The cohort comprised two women and a few men aged 18 to 49 years. To increase sequencing depth and limit assay-specific biases, different laboratories used diverse techniques to prepare libraries and sequence TCR repertoires. To estimate repertoire size and how much clonotypes are shared between individuals, the study performed deep sequencing of blood TCR repertoires from a few healthy adults. Each donor's leukapheresis produced roughly between about 0.8 and 10 billion PBMCs. For each donor, three plates each were used for CD4 naive and CD4 memory, two plates were used for CD8 naive, and one plate was used for CD8 memory. Study-wide conclusions, independent of this receptor: Compared with non-shared clonotypes, clonotypes shared by all four sorted-subset donors had higher generation probabilities. About 4.5% of naive CD4, roughly 3.5% of naive CD8, 2.3% of memory CD4, and less than 0.45% of memory CD8 clonotypes were shared across a few donors. Because the study included a small number of donors, the genetic and exposure-history diversity represented was limited. Based on pairwise subsampling, the degree of clonotype sharing among donors was expected to be affected by sequencing depth. Sampling was restricted to blood, and TCR repertoires in tissue are likely to differ from TCR repertoires in blood. Rarefaction of sorted-subset datasets indicated incomplete sequencing despite the large sequencing depth. Larger estimated clonotype richness was generally found for naive subsets than for memory subsets.

Healthy HIV-negative adults with no recently reported acute infections or vaccinations were included as donors. All donors were Caucasian adults living in Nashville, Tennessee, USA. CD4+ T cells were enriched by magnetic negative selection; naive cells were then positively selected on CD45RA, and the negative fraction formed the memory subset. After blood collection by leukapheresis, PBMCs were isolated using Ficoll-Histopaque density gradient centrifugation and then cryopreserved in the vapor phase of liquid nitrogen. Analytical flow cytometry was used to check the purity and quantity of every magnetically sorted T cell population. Each sorted fraction had its genomic DNA isolated and then quantified by UV absorbance on a Nanodrop 2000c. Using the deep immunoSEQ assay, TCR CDR3 regions were amplified from genomic DNA by multiplex PCR. For each cell subset, the extracted genomic DNA was distributed evenly across all wells of several immunoSEQ 96-well plates, and each plate served as one replicate. For sorted subsets, each replicate PCR was loaded with roughly 0.2 ug genomic DNA, equivalent to some 31,000 T cell genomes. Purified libraries were quantified with a Qubit 3.0 fluorometer, sized on a Bioanalyzer 2100, and re-quantified with the KAPA Library Quantification kit. Each immunoSEQ 96-well plate was sequenced on its own single-read 150-cycle Illumina NextSeq 550 flow cell. The paper's processing steps were these. Because the immunoSEQ output held only junctional sequences and lacked quality scores, the filtering could not match the filtering applied to full-length reads. Sequences were annotated with PyIR, a Python wrapper for IgBLAST v1.9, and V/J genes and CDR3 were assigned using IMGT germline references. Reads were filtered out if the reads had weak V/J assignments (E-value above 1e-6), no CDR3, stop codons, out-of-frame junctions, or ambiguous translated residues. V3J clonotypes were defined by identical inferred V gene, J gene, and CDR3 amino acid sequence. Percentage overlap between repertoires was calculated by dividing the number of shared unique clonotypes by the size of the smaller repertoire. Three approaches were used to assess repertoire richness: RTK rarefaction, the Chao1 estimator, and Recon v2.1 estimates of unobserved clonotypes. Generation probabilities were computed with OLGA for all TCRbeta clonotypes obtained by the gDNA method from several donors. TCRdb mirrors the immuneACCESS table, restricted to in-frame sequences. Some clones are absent from its copies; in checked studies, under half trace to an unresolved V gene, and the reason for the others is unknown. The DNA gave D and trimming, while V, J and clone size come from that table. The sample has over a million clones on record, roughly 74% of them singletons. More than 0.55% of the sample rests with the top ten.

This TCR derives from a man aged 18 to 29 in good health. Some clones in this sample may be carry-over from other donors' samples. The sequencing input was memory CD4+ T cells from PBMCs. The cell subset or site tag for this specimen amounts to: CD45RA-negative fraction.

This receptor carries the CDR3 CASSPRQGQGQPQHF. The sequenced DNA: TGTGCCAGCTCACCGAGACAGGGACAAGGACAGCCCCAGCATTTT. This chain joins TRBV18 to TRBJ1-5, with TRBD1 matching 7 junction bases. V lost 3 bases and J lost 7 bases, and the count of bases not matched to a germline gene is 9. Spanning cysteine to phenylalanine, the CDR3 consists of 15 amino acids. The read is trimmed to its CDR3 DNA, 45 bases read in frame from base 1. CDR1 and CDR2 are read off the germline V gene as KGHSH and LQKENI.